This TCR beta chain derives from a study of T-cell reconstitution after alpha-beta-depleted transplantation in children. Broader study findings: Several patients had high TCRbeta diversity at day 60; it came from surviving recipient T cells and thymic progenitors.

Unique molecular identifiers were incorporated when the TCRbeta library was constructed. Via MiXCR, TCRdb re-called the PCR reads, giving one row per CDR3 protein. The sample yields about 350,000 distinct CDR3 sequences, 15% to 20% seen once. Concerning this clonotype itself: Antigen: not known.

Per the germline V gene, CDR1 is MNHEY and CDR2 is SVGAGI. V lost 6 bases, J lost 10 bases, and 8 bases stayed unmatched. The CDR3 has 15 amino acids. The specimen comprised PBMCs, mostly from graft donor cells, sampled 360 days after TCRalphabeta/CD19-depleted stem cell transplant. The V and J genes are TRBV6-5 and TRBJ2-1, with TRBD2 matching 14 bases. This TCR came from a male patient between 2 and 10 years old who had a stem cell transplant for acute lymphoblastic leukemia, so the T cells may come from the graft donor. The CDR3, as DNA: TGTGCCAGCAGGGGACTAGCGGGAGCGGTTGGAGAGCAGTTCTTC. This sequence encodes CASRGLAGAVGEQFF.